The subject of this entry is one T cell receptor beta chain. What it recognizes is unknown. This record belongs to a study of PD-1 blockade in classical Hodgkin lymphoma. Study-wide context: With a 2-week interval, patients received intravenous nivolumab at 3 mg/kg.

The study, taken as a whole, reports: Baseline TCR diversity was reportedly lower in newly diagnosed patients than in healthy donors. It was reported as lower still in relapsed/refractory patients. With CD4+ cells, TCR diversity rose significantly by C4D1, but not with CD8+ cells. Baseline diversity in complete responders resembled that of newly diagnosed patients.

The CDR3 runs 16 residues. CDR1 and CDR2 from the germline V gene are SGHTA and FQGNSA. Trimming cost V 3 bases and J 7 bases; bases outside gene matches: 11. The time point denotes: cycle 4 day 1 (C4D1), after 5 to 7 weeks of nivolumab. Every single patient, without exception, relapsed after autologous stem cell transplantation, and brentuximab vedotin exposure varied. Some clones are missing from TCRdb's copy, which holds only in-frame ones; the method was immunoSEQ multiplex PCR. The table shows 100,000 or so clones, with approximately 89% occurring only once. This sequence was found in a human donor with classical Hodgkin lymphoma. This material consisted of peripheral blood mononuclear cells (PBMCs), taken before the fourth cycle of nivolumab. This rearrangement joins TRBV7-2 to TRBJ2-5; 10 positions agree with TRBD2. As DNA, the CDR3 is TGTGCCAGCAGCTTTCATCAGGCTAGCGGGAGCGCGACCCAGTACTTC. It codes for CASSFHQASGSATQYF.